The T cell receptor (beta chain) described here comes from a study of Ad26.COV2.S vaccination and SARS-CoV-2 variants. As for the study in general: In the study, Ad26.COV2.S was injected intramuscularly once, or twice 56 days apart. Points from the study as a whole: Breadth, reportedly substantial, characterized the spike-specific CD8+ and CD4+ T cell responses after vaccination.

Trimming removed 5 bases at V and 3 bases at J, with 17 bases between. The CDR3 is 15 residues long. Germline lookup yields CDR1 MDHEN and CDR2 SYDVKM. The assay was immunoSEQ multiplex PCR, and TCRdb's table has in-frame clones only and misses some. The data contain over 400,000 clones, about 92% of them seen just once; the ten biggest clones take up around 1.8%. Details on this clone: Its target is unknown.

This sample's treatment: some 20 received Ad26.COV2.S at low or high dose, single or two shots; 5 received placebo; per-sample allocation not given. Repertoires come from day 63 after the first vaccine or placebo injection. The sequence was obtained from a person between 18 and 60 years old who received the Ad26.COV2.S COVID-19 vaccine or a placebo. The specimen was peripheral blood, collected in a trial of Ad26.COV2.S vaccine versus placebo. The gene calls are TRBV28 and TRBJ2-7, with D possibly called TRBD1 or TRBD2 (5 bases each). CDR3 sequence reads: CASSQPGRRLYEQYF. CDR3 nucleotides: TGTGCCAGCAGTCAACCGGGACGGCGACTCTACGAGCAGTACTTC.